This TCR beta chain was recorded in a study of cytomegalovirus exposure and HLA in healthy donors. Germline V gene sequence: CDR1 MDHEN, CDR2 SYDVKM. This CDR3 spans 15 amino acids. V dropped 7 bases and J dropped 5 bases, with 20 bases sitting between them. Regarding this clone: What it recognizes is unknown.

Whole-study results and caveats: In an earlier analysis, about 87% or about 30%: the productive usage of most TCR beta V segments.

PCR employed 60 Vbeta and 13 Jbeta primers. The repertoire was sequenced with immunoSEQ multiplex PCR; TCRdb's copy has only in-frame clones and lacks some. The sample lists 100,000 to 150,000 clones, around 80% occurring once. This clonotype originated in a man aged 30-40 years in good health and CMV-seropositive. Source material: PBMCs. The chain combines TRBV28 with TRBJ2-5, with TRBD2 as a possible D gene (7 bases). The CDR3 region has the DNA TGTGCCAGCACCTCCGCCCGGGGGGCCCGGGAGACCCAGTACTTC. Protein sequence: CASTSARGARETQYF.